This TCR beta chain was sequenced for a study of T cell changes during pregnancy in multiple sclerosis. Some clones are missing from TCRdb's copy, which holds only in-frame ones; the method was immunoSEQ multiplex PCR. Here the sample spans more than 60,000 clones, around nine tenths being singletons. The V and J ends lost 6 bases and 4 bases, in that order; junction bases with no gene match: 8. This CDR3 spans 15 amino acids. Germline CDR1 and CDR2: LNHDA and SQIVND (reference sequence). This chain connects TRBV19 to TRBJ2-5; 10 bases are a match to TRBD2. The receptor was derived from a female donor with multiple sclerosis, enrolled in a pregnancy study. The material was peripheral blood, obtained before pregnancy. The CDR3 nucleotides read TGTGCCAGTAGATCAGCGGGGGGGAGGCGAGAGACCCAGTACTTC. The encoded protein is CASRSAGGRRETQYF. Supplemented by reference TRBV19 and TRBJ2-5, the full variable domain reads DGGITQSPKYLFRKEGQNVTLSCEQNLNHDAMYWYRQDPGQGLRLIYYSQIVNDFQKGDIAEGYSVSREKKESFPLTVTSAQKNPTAFYLCASRSAGGRRETQYFGPGTRLLVL.